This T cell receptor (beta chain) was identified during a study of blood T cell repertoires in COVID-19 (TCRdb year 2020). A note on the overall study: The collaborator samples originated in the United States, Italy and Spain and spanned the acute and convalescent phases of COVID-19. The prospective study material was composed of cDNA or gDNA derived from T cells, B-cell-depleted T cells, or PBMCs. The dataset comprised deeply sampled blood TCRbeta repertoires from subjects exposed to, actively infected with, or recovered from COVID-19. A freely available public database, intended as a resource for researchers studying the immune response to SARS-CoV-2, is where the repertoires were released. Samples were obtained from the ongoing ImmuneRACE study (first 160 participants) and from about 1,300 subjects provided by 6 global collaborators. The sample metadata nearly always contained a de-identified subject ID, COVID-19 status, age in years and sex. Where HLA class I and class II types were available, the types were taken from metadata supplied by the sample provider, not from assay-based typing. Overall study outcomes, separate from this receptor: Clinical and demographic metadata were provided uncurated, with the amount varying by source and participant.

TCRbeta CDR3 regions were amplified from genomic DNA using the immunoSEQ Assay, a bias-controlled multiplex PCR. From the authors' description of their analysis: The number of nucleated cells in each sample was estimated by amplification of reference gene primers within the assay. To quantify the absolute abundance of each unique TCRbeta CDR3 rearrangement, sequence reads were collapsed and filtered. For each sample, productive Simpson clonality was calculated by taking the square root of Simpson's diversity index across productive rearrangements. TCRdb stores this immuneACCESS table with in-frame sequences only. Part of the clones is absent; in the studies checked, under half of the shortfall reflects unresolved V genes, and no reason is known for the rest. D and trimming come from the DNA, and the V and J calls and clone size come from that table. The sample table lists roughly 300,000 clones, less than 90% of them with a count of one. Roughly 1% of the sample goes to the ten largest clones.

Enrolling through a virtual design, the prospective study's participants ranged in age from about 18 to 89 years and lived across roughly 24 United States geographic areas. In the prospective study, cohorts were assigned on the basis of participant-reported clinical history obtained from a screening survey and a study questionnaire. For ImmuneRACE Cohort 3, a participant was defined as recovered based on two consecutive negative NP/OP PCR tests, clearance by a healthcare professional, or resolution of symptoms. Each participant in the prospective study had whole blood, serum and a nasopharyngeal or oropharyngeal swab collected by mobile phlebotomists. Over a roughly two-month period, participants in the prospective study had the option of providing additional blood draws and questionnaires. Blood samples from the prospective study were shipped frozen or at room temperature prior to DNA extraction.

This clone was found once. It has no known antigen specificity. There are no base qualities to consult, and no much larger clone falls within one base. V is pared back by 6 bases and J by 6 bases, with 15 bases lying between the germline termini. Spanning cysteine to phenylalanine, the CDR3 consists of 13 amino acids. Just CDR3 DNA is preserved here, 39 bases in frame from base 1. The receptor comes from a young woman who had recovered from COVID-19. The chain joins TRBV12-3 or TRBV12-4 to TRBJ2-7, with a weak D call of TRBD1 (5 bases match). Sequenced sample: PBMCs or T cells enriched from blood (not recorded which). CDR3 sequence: CASSLLGQGEQYF. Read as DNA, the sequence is TGTGCCAGCAGCTTGCTGGGGCAGGGCGAGCAGTACTTC.